This TCR beta chain appears in the sequencing data of a study of blood T cell repertoires in COVID-19. The overall study: The analysed material was cDNA or gDNA that came from T cells, B-cell-depleted T cells, or PBMCs.

Produced via immunoSEQ multiplex PCR; TCRdb's table is partial and in-frame only. The data show 150,000 to 200,000 clones, 70% to 90% seen once. Germline CDR1 SEHNR, CDR2 FQNEAQ (reference sequence). V was trimmed by 1 base and J by 2 bases, leaving 9 bases between them. This CDR3 is built from 14 residues. Sequencing was performed on peripheral blood. The clonotype originates from a middle-aged man with active or convalescent COVID-19. The V and J genes are TRBV7-9 and TRBJ2-7, with a possible D match to TRBD2 (6 bases). This CDR3 reads CASSLDAGPYEQYF. The CDR3 nucleotides read TGTGCCAGCAGCTTAGACGCGGGGCCCTACGAGCAGTACTTC.